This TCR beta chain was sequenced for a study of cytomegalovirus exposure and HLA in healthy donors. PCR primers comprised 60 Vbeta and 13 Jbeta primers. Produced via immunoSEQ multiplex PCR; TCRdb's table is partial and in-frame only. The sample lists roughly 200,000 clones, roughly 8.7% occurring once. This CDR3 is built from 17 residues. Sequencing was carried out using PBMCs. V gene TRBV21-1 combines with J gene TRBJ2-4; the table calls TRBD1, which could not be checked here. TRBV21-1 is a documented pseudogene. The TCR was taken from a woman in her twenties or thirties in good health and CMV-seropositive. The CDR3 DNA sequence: TGTGCCAGCAGCAAAGTTGGGGCCCATGGGGCCAAAAACATTCAGTACTTC. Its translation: CASSKVGAHGAKNIQYF.